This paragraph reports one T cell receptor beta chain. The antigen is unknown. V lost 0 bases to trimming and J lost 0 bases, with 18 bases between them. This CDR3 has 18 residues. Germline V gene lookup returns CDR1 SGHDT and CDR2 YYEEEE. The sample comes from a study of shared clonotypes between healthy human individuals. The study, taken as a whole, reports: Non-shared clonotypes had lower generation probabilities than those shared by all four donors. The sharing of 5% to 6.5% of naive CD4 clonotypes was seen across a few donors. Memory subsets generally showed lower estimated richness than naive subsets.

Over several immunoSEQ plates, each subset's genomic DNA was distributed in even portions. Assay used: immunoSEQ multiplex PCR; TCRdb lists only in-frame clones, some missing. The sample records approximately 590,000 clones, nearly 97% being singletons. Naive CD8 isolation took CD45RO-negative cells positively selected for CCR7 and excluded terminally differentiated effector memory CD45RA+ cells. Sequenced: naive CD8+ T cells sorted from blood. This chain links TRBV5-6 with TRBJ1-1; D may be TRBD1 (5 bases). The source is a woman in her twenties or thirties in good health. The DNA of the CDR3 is TGTGCCAGCAGCTTGGCCGGGACGCCGCCCTTGATGAACACTGAAGCTTTCTTT. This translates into CASSLAGTPPLMNTEAFF. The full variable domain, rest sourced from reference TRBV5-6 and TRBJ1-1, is DAGVTQSPTHLIKTRGQQVTLRCSPKSGHDTVSWYQQALGQGPQFIFQYYEEEERQRGNFPDRFSGHQFPNYSSELNVNALLLGDSALYLCASSLAGTPPLMNTEAFFGQGTRLTVV.